The 8 T cell receptor beta chains below come from one sample, sequenced in a study of memory CD4+ T cells and cytomegalovirus serostatus. The protocol was immunoSEQ multiplex PCR, while the TCRdb copy is restricted to in-frame clones and leaves out a portion. This table has 70,000 to 95,000 clones, approximately 80% appearing once. Single viable CD3+CD4+CD8-CD45RO+ cells were sorted as the memory CD4+ T cells. Sequenced material: memory CD4+ T cells from blood. These receptors came from an adult in good health and CMV-seronegative.

This sequence joins TRBV9 and TRBJ1-2; D may be TRBD1 (6 bases). In germline, CDR1 is SGDLS, CDR2 YYNGEE. The CDR3 is made up of 16 amino acids. The V gene lost 3 bases and the J gene lost 5 bases, with 20 bases spanning the gap. CDR3 protein: CASSAPRVRGGYGYTF. CDR3 DNA sequence: TGTGCCAGCAGCGCGCCCCGGGTCAGGGGAGGATATGGCTACACCTTC. The complete variable domain, with remaining parts taken from reference TRBV9 and TRBJ1-2, reads DSGVTQTPKHLITATGQRVTLRCSPRSGDLSVYWYQQSLDQGLQFLIQYYNGEERAKGNILERFSAQQFPDLHSELNLSSLELGDSALYFCASSAPRVRGGYGYTFGSGTRLTVV.

The rearrangement uses TRBV5-8 and TRBJ2-2; the D is unclear. The CDR3 covers 13 residues. Germline CDR1 SGHTS, CDR2 YDEGEE. V was trimmed by 2 bases and J by 5 bases, leaving 7 bases between them. Here the CDR3 DNA reads TGTGCCAGCAGCTTAATTTGGACCGGGGAGCTGTTTTTT. Encoded protein: CASSLIWTGELFF.

V usage is TRBV13 and J usage is TRBJ2-7; no firm D call. Germline V CDR1 and CDR2: PRHDT, FYEKMQ (reference sequence). Trimming removed 5 bases at V and 3 bases at J, with 11 bases between. The CDR3 is 13 amino acids. This CDR3 reads CASSLGPHYEQYF. DNA of the CDR3: TGTGCCAGCAGCCTCGGGCCCCACTACGAGCAGTACTTC. Variable domain in full (rest from reference TRBV13 and TRBJ2-7): AAGVIQSPRHLIKEKRETATLKCYPIPRHDTVYWYQQGPGQDPQFLISFYEKMQSDKGSIPDRFSAQQFSDYHSELNMSSLELGDSALYFCASSLGPHYEQYFGPGTRLTVT.

This clone was counted once. The rearrangement uses TRBV7-2 and TRBJ1-1; D uncertain. This CDR3 region has 15 residues. Trimming stripped 6 bases from V and 4 bases from J, with 18 bases between. Germline V gene sequence: CDR1 SGHTA, CDR2 FQGNSA. CDR3 sequence reads: CASRQLPEAATEAFF. CDR3 bases: TGTGCCAGCAGGCAACTGCCGGAGGCTGCCACTGAAGCTTTCTTT.

This clone has just a few counts. The chain uses TRBV7-9 and TRBJ1-6; possible D gene TRBD1, 5 bases. This CDR3 has 15 amino acids. Germline V gives CDR1 SEHNR, CDR2 FQNEAQ (reference sequence). Between the trimmed V and J ends, which lost 1 base and 7 bases, there was a span of 11 bases. The CDR3: CASSLESGQNSPLHF. CDR3 sequence (DNA): TGTGCCAGCAGCTTAGAGTCAGGGCAAAATTCACCCCTCCACTTT.

The CDR3 nucleotides read TGTGCCATCAGCGAGGGACAGAGCTATGGCTACACCTTC. It translates to CAISEGQSYGYTF. V usage is TRBV10-3 and J usage is TRBJ1-2, with TRBD1 matching 7 bases. The CDR3 consists of 13 residues. J lost 4 bases, V lost 6 bases, and 5 bases had no gene match. Per the germline V gene, CDR1 is ENHRY and CDR2 is SYGVKD.

The chain couples TRBV29-1 to TRBJ1-2, with D tentatively TRBD1 (5 bases). Between the trimmed V and J ends, which lost 0 bases and 5 bases, there was a span of 16 bases. This CDR3 has 15 amino acids. Germline loops: CDR1 SQVTM, CDR2 ANQGSEA. This CDR3 is CSVEEGGRIGYGYTF. The CDR3 nucleotides are TGCAGCGTTGAAGAGGGGGGACGGATAGGTTATGGCTACACCTTC.

This clone was seen only once. The V and J genes are TRBV6-5 and TRBJ1-2; the D gene is possibly TRBD1 (5 bases). The germline gives CDR1 MNHEY, CDR2 SVGAGI. Trimming took 5 bases from V and 10 from J, leaving 14 bases between them. The CDR3 loop spans 12 amino acids. The CDR3: CASSRGTQDYTF. CDR3 DNA sequence: TGTGCCAGCAGTCGTGGGACTCAGGACTACACCTTC.